Each of the 28 T cell receptor beta chains below was sequenced from the same sample in a study of shared clonotypes between healthy human individuals. The repertoire was sequenced with immunoSEQ multiplex PCR; TCRdb's copy has only in-frame clones and lacks some. The sample shows 1,500,000 or so clones, roughly 96% of them seen only once. Sequenced: naive CD4+ T cells sorted from blood. Specified subset: CD45RA+ positively selected. The receptors come from a man aged 25 to 40 in good health.

V gene TRBV5-1 combines with J gene TRBJ2-3; D may be TRBD2 (6 bases). Per the germline V gene, CDR1 is SGHRS and CDR2 is YFSETQ. The CDR3 is 17 amino acids. V was trimmed by 0 bases and J by 3 bases, leaving 17 bases between them. The CDR3 sequence is CASSLAAGPGGTDTQYF. As DNA, the CDR3 is TGCGCCAGCAGCTTGGCGGCAGGGCCAGGAGGGACAGATACGCAGTATTTT.

This chain joins TRBV4-1 and TRBJ2-2, with TRBD2 matching 11 bases. This CDR3 is 22 amino acids long. Germline V CDR1 and CDR2: MGHRA, YSYEKL. Unmatched junction bases numbered 15, after V lost 0 bases and J lost 0 bases. CDR3 nucleotide sequence: TGCGCCAGCAGCCAAGACCAACTAGCGGGAGTCAAGTTTTTCGCGAACACCGGGGAGCTGTTTTTT. Translation gives CASSQDQLAGVKFFANTGELFF.

This clone was counted between two and nine times. This chain joins TRBV6-5 and TRBJ2-7; 8 bases map to TRBD1. Germline CDR1 is MNHEY and CDR2 is SVGAGI. Unmatched junction bases numbered 4, after V lost 7 bases and J lost 2 bases. This CDR3 is built from 13 residues. In nucleotides, the CDR3 is TGTGCCAGCAAGGAGACAGGGGCCTACGAGCAGTACTTC. It yields the protein CASKETGAYEQYF.

The V and J genes are TRBV6-4 and TRBJ2-1; weak D call: TRBD2 (6 bases). V was cut by 4 bases and J by 9 bases, with 25 bases left in between. From germline, CDR1 is MRHNA and CDR2 SNTAGT. The CDR3 sequence is 17 residues long. The CDR3 region has the DNA TGTGCCAGCAGTGTTAATCGCGGGAACTTTCGACTCACTGAGCAGTTCTTC. Its translation: CASSVNRGNFRLTEQFF.

The chain uses TRBV5-8 and TRBJ2-3; D is undetermined. With 0 bases removed from V and 3 bases from J, the gap between germline ends came to 14 bases. The CDR3 has 16 amino acids. Per the germline V gene, CDR1 is SGHTS and CDR2 is YDEGEE. The CDR3 loop is CASSLDPGFGTDTQYF. The CDR3 coding sequence is TGTGCCAGCAGCTTGGATCCCGGGTTCGGGACAGATACGCAGTATTTT. Filled out from reference TRBV5-8 and TRBJ2-3, the complete variable domain reads EAGVTQSPTHLIKTRGQQATLRCSPISGHTSVYWYQQALGLGLQFLLWYDEGEERNRGNFPPRFSGRQFPNYSSELNVNALELEDSALYLCASSLDPGFGTDTQYFGPGTRLTVL.

The chain uses TRBV19 and TRBJ1-2; TRBD1 aligns across 7 bases. The CDR3 runs 14 residues. Trimming removed 6 bases from V and 1 base from J; junction bases left unmatched: 5. The V gene's germline CDR1 is LNHDA and CDR2 SQIVND (reference sequence). CDR3 DNA: TGTGCCAGTAGACGGTCAGGGGGTAACTATGGCTACACCTTC. Its translation is CASRRSGGNYGYTF.

V and J are TRBV28 and TRBJ2-2, with D hard to call. The CDR3 is 15 amino acids. Trimming removed 2 bases from V and 7 bases from J, with 14 bases in between. Germline CDR1 and CDR2: MDHEN and SYDVKM. The CDR3 spells CASSLAAFGGGELFF. CDR3 bases: TGTGCCAGCAGTTTAGCGGCCTTCGGTGGCGGGGAGCTGTTTTTT.

The chain has TRBV28 and TRBJ1-2; D unclear. The CDR3 is 14 amino acids. Germline CDR1 MDHEN, CDR2 SYDVKM. Trimming took off 3 bases at V and 2 bases at J, with 10 bases between the two ends. The CDR3 reads CASSFGVENYGYTF. CDR3 sequence (DNA): TGTGCCAGCAGTTTTGGGGTAGAAAACTATGGCTACACCTTC.

To note about this clone: Other DNA sequences in the same sample also yield this CDR3. The rearrangement uses TRBV28 and TRBJ1-5; the D is unclear. Germline loops: CDR1 MDHEN, CDR2 SYDVKM. Trimming removed 6 bases at V and 0 bases at J, with 9 bases between. This CDR3 region has 14 residues. For the CDR3, the DNA is TGTGCCAGCAGATTTCGCTATAGCAATCAGCCCCAGCATTTT. Its translation: CASRFRYSNQPQHF.

This chain connects TRBV10-3 to TRBJ1-5; no clear D. The CDR3 is 14 amino acids. Germline-derived CDR1 and CDR2 are ENHRY and SYGVKD. V lost 1 base to trimming and J lost 5 bases, with 9 bases between them. The CDR3 DNA reads TGTGCCATCAGTGAGTTTTTGGGTGATCAGCCCCAGCATTTT. Its protein is CAISEFLGDQPQHF.

V gene TRBV4-1 combines with J gene TRBJ2-2; TRBD2 might be the D (6 bases). V lost 4 bases and J lost 4, with 10 bases in between. CDR1 and CDR2 from the germline V gene are MGHRA and YSYEKL. The CDR3 has 14 amino acids. For the CDR3, the DNA is TGCGCCAGCAGCCGGGGGGAGACCACCGGGGAGCTGTTTTTT. Protein product: CASSRGETTGELFF.

The chain carries TRBV7-2 and TRBJ2-1; D might be TRBD1 (5 bases). CDR1 is SGHTA, CDR2 FQGNSA, per germline. V lost 7 bases to trimming and J lost 7 bases, with 26 bases between them. This CDR3 has 17 residues. As DNA, the CDR3 is TGTGCCAGCATCCCAGGTGGTAAGGGGATTTATGGGAATGAGCAGTTCTTC. Translating it yields CASIPGGKGIYGNEQFF.

This chain connects TRBV5-1 to TRBJ1-2; no clear D. There are 14 residues in the CDR3. Germline loops: CDR1 SGHRS, CDR2 YFSETQ. Trimming pared 4 bases from V and 4 bases from J, leaving 14 bases between. This chain's CDR3 is CASSDPGGGYGYTF. Written as DNA, the CDR3 is TGCGCCAGCAGCGACCCTGGCGGTGGCTATGGCTACACCTTC. Based on the CDR3 plus reference TRBV5-1 and TRBJ1-2, the full variable domain is KAGVTQTPRYLIKTRGQQVTLSCSPISGHRSVSWYQQTPGQGLQFLFEYFSETQRNKGNFPGRFSGRQFSNSRSEMNVSTLELGDSALYLCASSDPGGGYGYTFGSGTRLTVV.

To note about this clone: Other DNA sequences in this sample translate to the same CDR3. The CDR3 is CASSRTDTQYF. CDR3 bases: TGTGCCAGCAGTCGCACAGATACGCAGTATTTT. The rearrangement uses TRBV6-1 and TRBJ2-3, with D unclear. The V gene's germline CDR1 is MNHNS and CDR2 SASEGT. The CDR3 covers 11 residues. Trimming removed 5 bases from V and 1 base from J, with 1 base in between.

J is TRBJ2-7 and V is TRBV5-8; weak D call: TRBD1 (6 bases). The CDR3 runs to 13 residues. V was clipped by 4 bases and J by 4 bases, with 12 bases between them. From germline, CDR1 is SGHTS and CDR2 YDEGEE. CDR3 DNA: TGTGCCAGCAGCCGAAACAGGGAATACGAGCAGTACTTC. Protein product: CASSRNREYEQYF.

The chain joins TRBV19 to TRBJ2-2; 9 bases match TRBD2. This CDR3 spans 17 amino acids. CDR1 is LNHDA, CDR2 SQIVND, per germline (reference sequence). Losses at the gene ends were 5 bases for V and 0 bases for J; bases not matched to a gene: 7. The CDR3 is CASSWLAGSANTGELFF. The CDR3 DNA reads as TGTGCCAGTAGTTGGCTAGCGGGATCCGCGAACACCGGGGAGCTGTTTTTT.

The V and J genes are TRBV5-1 and TRBJ1-1; a possible D gene is TRBD1 (5 bases). The CDR3 is 15 amino acids. The V gene lost 4 bases and the J gene lost 0 bases, with 13 bases spanning the gap. From germline, CDR1 is SGHRS and CDR2 YFSETQ. The CDR3, as DNA: TGCGCCAGCAGCCCAAAAACAGGCATGAACACTGAAGCTTTCTTT. Protein: CASSPKTGMNTEAFF.

This chain connects TRBV28 to TRBJ2-5; D might be TRBD1 (5 bases). Germline V gives CDR1 MDHEN, CDR2 SYDVKM. V was trimmed by 3 bases and J by 4 bases, leaving 9 bases between them. The CDR3 loop spans 13 amino acids. CDR3 sequence reads: CASSFPRVETQYF. Here the CDR3 DNA reads TGTGCCAGCAGTTTTCCCAGGGTAGAGACCCAGTACTTC. Supplemented by reference TRBV28 and TRBJ2-5, the full variable domain reads DVKVTQSSRYLVKRTGEKVFLECVQDMDHENMFWYRQDPGLGLRLIYFSYDVKMKEKGDIPEGYSVSREKKERFSLILESASTNQTSMYLCASSFPRVETQYFGPGTRLLVL.

The V and J genes are TRBV28 and TRBJ1-2, with D maybe TRBD1 (5 bases). V was pared by 7 bases and J by 3 bases, with 21 bases between. CDR1 MDHEN and CDR2 SYDVKM come from the germline V gene. The CDR3 length is 16 residues. This CDR3 reads CASIPGRGGRDYGYTF. DNA for the CDR3: TGTGCCAGCATCCCGGGTCGAGGTGGCAGGGACTATGGCTACACCTTC.

The genes are TRBV9 and TRBJ1-1; weak D call: TRBD1 (5 bases). CDR1 is SGDLS, CDR2 YYNGEE, per germline. Trimming shortened V by 6 bases and J by 1 base, and 13 bases separated the two germline ends. The CDR3 covers 14 residues. As DNA, the CDR3 is TGTGCCAGCAACCGCGGGGCCTCGAACACTGAAGCTTTCTTT. It translates to CASNRGASNTEAFF.

This clone is a singleton in its sample. Here the CDR3 reads CASSLRGQVTDTQYF. As DNA, the CDR3 is TGTGCCAGCAGCCTTCGGGGACAAGTAACAGATACGCAGTATTTT. The rearrangement joins TRBV14 to TRBJ2-3; possible D gene TRBD1, 6 bases. The CDR3 spans 15 residues. Trimming took 4 bases from V and 3 from J, leaving 14 bases between them. CDR1 and CDR2 from the germline V gene are SGHDN and FVKESK.

CDR3 coding DNA: TGCGCCAGCAGCTTTGCACAGACGAACACCGGGGAGCTGTTTTTT. This translates into CASSFAQTNTGELFF. The chain links TRBV5-1 to TRBJ2-2, with D uncertain. The V end was cut by 2 bases, the J end by 0 bases, with 8 bases between. Looked up from germline, CDR1 is SGHRS and CDR2 is YFSETQ. The length of the CDR3 is 15 residues.

The rearrangement links TRBV5-6 to TRBJ2-1; 10 bases are a match to TRBD1. Germline V gene sequence: CDR1 SGHDT, CDR2 YYEEEE. Trimming at V came to 1 base and at J to 4 bases, leaving 8 bases not matched to a gene. The CDR3 covers 17 residues. The CDR3 region has the DNA TGTGCCAGCAGCTTGAGGTCAGGGACAGGGGAATACAATGAGCAGTTCTTC. The encoded protein is CASSLRSGTGEYNEQFF. Complete variable domain (other parts from reference TRBV5-6 and TRBJ2-1): DAGVTQSPTHLIKTRGQQVTLRCSPKSGHDTVSWYQQALGQGPQFIFQYYEEEERQRGNFPDRFSGHQFPNYSSELNVNALLLGDSALYLCASSLRSGTGEYNEQFFGPGTRLTVL.

This clone was observed a handful of times. V and J are TRBV6-5 and TRBJ1-2; the D gene is possibly TRBD1 (6 bases). V lost 6 bases, J lost 4 bases, and 12 bases lay in between. Germline V CDR1 and CDR2: MNHEY, SVGAGI. The CDR3 has 13 amino acids. The CDR3 nucleotides are TGTGCCAGCAGCCCGACAGGACTCTATGGCTACACCTTC. Protein: CASSPTGLYGYTF.

V and J are TRBV5-4 and TRBJ2-2; TRBD2 aligns across 7 bases. The CDR3 is 15 residues long. With 4 bases clipped from V and 2 bases from J, the junction kept 5 bases outside the gene matches. Germline V gene data show CDR1 as SGHNT and CDR2 as YYREEE (reference sequence). This CDR3 is CASSRTSRNTGELFF. CDR3 in DNA: TGTGCCAGCAGCCGGACTAGTCGTAACACCGGGGAGCTGTTTTTT. Based on the CDR3 plus reference TRBV5-4 and TRBJ2-2, the full variable domain is ETGVTQSPTHLIKTRGQQVTLRCSSQSGHNTVSWYQQALGQGPQFIFQYYREEENGRGNFPPRFSGLQFPNYSSELNVNALELDDSALYLCASSRTSRNTGELFFGEGSRLTVL.

Details on this clone: The sample carries other DNA sequences with the same CDR3. The chain's CDR3 is CASSLRGTDTQYF. CDR3 bases: TGTGCCAGCAGCTTACGGGGCACAGATACGCAGTATTTT. The rearrangement uses TRBV11-3 and TRBJ2-3; D is unclear. Trimming took off 2 bases at V and 1 base at J, with 4 bases between the two ends. Germline V gene sequence: CDR1 SGHNT, CDR2 YENEEA. This CDR3 comprises 13 residues.

The chain combines TRBV7-6 with TRBJ2-6; 12 bases are a match to TRBD1. Germline V lookup: CDR1 SGHVS, CDR2 FNYEAQ. V lost 4 bases and J lost 3; bases outside the gene matches: 10. The length of the CDR3 is 19 residues. The CDR3, as DNA: TGTGCCAGCAGCTCCTACCCGGGACAGGGGGCTAATGGGGCCAACGTCCTGACTTTC. Translated: CASSSYPGQGANGANVLTF.

The DNA for the CDR3 is TGTGCCAGCTCTCCGCCCAATTCGGGGTCCGAGCAGTACTTC. Its protein product is CASSPPNSGSEQYF. V usage is TRBV18 and J usage is TRBJ2-7, with D possibly matching TRBD2 (5 bases). Trimming left V 6 bases short and J 6 bases short, with 18 bases between. The CDR3 is 14 amino acids. From germline, CDR1 is KGHSH and CDR2 LQKENI.